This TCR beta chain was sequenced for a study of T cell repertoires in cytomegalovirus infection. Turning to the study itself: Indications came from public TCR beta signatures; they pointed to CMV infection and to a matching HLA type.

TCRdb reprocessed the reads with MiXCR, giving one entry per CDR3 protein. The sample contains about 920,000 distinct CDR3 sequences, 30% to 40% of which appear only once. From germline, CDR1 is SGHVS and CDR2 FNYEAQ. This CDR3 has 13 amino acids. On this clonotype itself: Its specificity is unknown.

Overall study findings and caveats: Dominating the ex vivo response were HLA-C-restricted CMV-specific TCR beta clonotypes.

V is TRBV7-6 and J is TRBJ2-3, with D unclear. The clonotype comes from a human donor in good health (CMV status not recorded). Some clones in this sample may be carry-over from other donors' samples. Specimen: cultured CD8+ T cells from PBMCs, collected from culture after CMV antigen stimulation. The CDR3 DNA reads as TGTGCTAGGAGCTTAGAGAGGCGAGATACGCAGTATTTT. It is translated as CARSLERRDTQYF.